This T cell receptor (beta chain) was obtained from a study of blood T cell repertoires in COVID-19. Overall study: The study drew acute and convalescent COVID-19 samples from the United States, Italy and Spain. T cells, B-cell-depleted T cells, or PBMCs supplied cDNA or gDNA.

Authors' processing steps: The assay estimated nucleated cells by amplifying reference gene primers. Libraries were prepared by immunoSEQ multiplex PCR; TCRdb keeps only in-frame clonotypes and omits some of them. V and J calls and clone size are copied from that table; D and trimming were computed from the DNA. This table has 110,000 or so clones, 87% appearing once. There are 13 residues in the CDR3. V lost 3 bases and J 6 bases, leaving 14 bases between the germline ends. Per germline, CDR1 SQVTM and CDR2 ANQGSEA. The sequenced material came from peripheral blood. This TCR was sampled from a human donor in a cohort sampled during active COVID-19. The rearrangement joins TRBV29-1 to TRBJ2-5; possibly TRBD2 for D (5 bases). The CDR3 loop is CSVERTGSKTQYF. The CDR3 bases are TGCAGCGTTGAGCGGACGGGATCGAAGACCCAGTACTTC.